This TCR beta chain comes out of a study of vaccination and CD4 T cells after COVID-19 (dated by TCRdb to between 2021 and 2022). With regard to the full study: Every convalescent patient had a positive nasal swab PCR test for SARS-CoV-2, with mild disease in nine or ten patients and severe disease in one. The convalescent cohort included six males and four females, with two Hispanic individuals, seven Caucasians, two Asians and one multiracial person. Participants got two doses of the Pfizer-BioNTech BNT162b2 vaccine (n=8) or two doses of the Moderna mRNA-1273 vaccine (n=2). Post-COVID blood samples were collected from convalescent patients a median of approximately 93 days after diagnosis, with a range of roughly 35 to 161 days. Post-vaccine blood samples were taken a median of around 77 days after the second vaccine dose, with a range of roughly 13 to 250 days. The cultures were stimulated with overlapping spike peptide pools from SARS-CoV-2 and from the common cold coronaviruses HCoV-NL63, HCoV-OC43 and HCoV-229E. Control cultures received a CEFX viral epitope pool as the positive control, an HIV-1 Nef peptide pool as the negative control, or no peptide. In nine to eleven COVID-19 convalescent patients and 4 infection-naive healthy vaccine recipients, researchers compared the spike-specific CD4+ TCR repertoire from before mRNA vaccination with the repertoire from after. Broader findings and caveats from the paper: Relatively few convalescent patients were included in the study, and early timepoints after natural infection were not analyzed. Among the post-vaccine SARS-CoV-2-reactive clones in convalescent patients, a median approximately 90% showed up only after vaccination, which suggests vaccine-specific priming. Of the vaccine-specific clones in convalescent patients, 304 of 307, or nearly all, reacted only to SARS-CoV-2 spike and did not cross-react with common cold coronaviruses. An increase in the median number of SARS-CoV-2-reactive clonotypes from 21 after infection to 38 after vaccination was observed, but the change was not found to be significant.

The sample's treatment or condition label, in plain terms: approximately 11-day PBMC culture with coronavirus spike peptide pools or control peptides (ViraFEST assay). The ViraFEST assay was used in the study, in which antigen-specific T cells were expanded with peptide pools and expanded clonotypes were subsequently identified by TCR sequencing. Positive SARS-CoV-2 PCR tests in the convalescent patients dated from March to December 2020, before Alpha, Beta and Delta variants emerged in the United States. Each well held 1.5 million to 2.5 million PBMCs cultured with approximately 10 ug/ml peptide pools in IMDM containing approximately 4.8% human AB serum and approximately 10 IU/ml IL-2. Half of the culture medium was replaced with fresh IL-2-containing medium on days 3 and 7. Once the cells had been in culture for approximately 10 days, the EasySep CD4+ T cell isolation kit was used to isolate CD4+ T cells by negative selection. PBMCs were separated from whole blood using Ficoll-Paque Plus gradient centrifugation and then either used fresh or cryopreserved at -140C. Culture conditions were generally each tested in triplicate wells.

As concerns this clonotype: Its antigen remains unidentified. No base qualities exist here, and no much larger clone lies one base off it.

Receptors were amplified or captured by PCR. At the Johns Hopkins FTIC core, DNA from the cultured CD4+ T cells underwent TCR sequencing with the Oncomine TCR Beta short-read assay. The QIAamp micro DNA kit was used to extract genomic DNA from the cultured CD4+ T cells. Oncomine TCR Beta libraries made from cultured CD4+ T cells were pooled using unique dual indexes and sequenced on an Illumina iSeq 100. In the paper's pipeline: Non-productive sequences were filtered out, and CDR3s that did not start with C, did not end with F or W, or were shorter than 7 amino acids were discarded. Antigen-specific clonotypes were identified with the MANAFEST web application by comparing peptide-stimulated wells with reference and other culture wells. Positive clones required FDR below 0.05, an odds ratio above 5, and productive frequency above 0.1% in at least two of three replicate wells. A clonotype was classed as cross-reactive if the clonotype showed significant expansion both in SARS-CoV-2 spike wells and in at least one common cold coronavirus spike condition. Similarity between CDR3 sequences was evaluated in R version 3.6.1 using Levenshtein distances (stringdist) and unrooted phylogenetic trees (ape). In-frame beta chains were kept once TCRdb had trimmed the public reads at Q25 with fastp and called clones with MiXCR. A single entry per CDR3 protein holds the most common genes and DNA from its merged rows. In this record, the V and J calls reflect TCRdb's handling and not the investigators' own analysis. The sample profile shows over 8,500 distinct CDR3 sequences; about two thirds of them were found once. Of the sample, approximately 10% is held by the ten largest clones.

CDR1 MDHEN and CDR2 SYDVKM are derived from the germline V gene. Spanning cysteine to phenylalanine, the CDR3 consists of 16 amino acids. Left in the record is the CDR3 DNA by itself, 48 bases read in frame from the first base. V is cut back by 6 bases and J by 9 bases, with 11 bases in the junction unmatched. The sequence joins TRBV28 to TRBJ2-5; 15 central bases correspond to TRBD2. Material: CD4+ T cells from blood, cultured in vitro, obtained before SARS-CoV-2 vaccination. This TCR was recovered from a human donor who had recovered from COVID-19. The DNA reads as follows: TGTGCCAGCAGCATTTCCGGGACTAGCGGGAGGAGGGCCCAGTACTTC. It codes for CASSISGTSGRRAQYF. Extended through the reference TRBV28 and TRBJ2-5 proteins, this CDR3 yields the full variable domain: DVKVTQSSRYLVKRTGEKVFLECVQDMDHENMFWYRQDPGLGLRLIYFSYDVKMKEKGDIPEGYSVSREKKERFSLILESASTNQTSMYLCASSISGTSGRRAQYFGPGTRLLVL.